What follows are 22 T cell receptor beta chains derived from one specimen sequenced in a study of T cell responses to AZD1222 COVID-19 vaccine. Produced via immunoSEQ multiplex PCR; TCRdb's table is partial and in-frame only. The sample contains about 85,000 clones, over 75% of which appear only once. The sample was peripheral blood, taken on day 0 of AZD1222 vaccination. The source is an adult in good health.

The CDR3 coding sequence is TGTGCCAGCAGCTTCCGGCGGGCCGGGGAGCTGTTTTTT. Its protein is CASSFRRAGELFF. The chain has TRBV7-2 and TRBJ2-2; weak D call: TRBD2 (5 bases). V lost 3 bases, J lost 6 bases, and 8 bases lay in between. The germline CDR1 and CDR2 sequences are SGHTA and FQGNSA. The CDR3 contains 13 residues.

The chain has TRBV28 and TRBJ2-2, with D hard to call. Trimming cost V 5 bases and J 5 bases, with 15 bases left between them. From germline, CDR1 is MDHEN and CDR2 SYDVKM. The CDR3 is 15 amino acids. CDR3 nucleotide sequence: TGTGCCAGCAGTCCCCAGTCGTCGGGTACCGGGGAGCTGTTTTTT. Residues: CASSPQSSGTGELFF. The whole variable domain, remainder taken from reference TRBV28 and TRBJ2-2, is DVKVTQSSRYLVKRTGEKVFLECVQDMDHENMFWYRQDPGLGLRLIYFSYDVKMKEKGDIPEGYSVSREKKERFSLILESASTNQTSMYLCASSPQSSGTGELFFGEGSRLTVL.

The chain recombines TRBV28 with TRBJ1-1; perhaps TRBD1 as D (6 bases). The CDR3 covers 15 residues. V was trimmed by 5 bases and J by 3 bases, leaving 16 bases between them. Germline V CDR1 and CDR2: MDHEN, SYDVKM. The CDR3 DNA follows: TGTGCCAGCAGTCCCCTCAGGGGACCTTACACTGAAGCTTTCTTT. The encoded protein is CASSPLRGPYTEAFF.

The chain has TRBV2 and TRBJ2-1, with 9 bases matching TRBD2. This CDR3 is built from 15 residues. Trimming cost V 6 bases and J 6 bases; bases outside gene matches: 9. CDR1 and CDR2 from the germline V gene are SNHLY and FYNNEI. This chain's CDR3 is CASSGPSGIPNEQFF. CDR3 nucleotide sequence: TGTGCCAGCAGCGGTCCTAGCGGGATCCCCAATGAGCAGTTCTTC.

The chain couples TRBV5-6 to TRBJ1-6; D gene ambiguous. Germline assignment: CDR1 SGHDT and CDR2 YYEEEE. Deletions cut 2 bases from V and 5 bases from J, with 8 bases between. The CDR3 is 14 amino acids. CDR3 nucleotides: TGTGCCAGCAGCTTTCCCGGGAATAATTCACCCCTCCACTTT. Its translation: CASSFPGNNSPLHF.

The rearrangement links TRBV19 to TRBJ1-5, with D perhaps matching TRBD1 (6 bases). CDR1 and CDR2 (germline): LNHDA, SQIVND (reference sequence). With 4 bases removed from V and 2 bases from J, the gap between germline ends came to 12 bases. This CDR3 has 15 amino acids. The CDR3 region has the DNA TGTGCCAGTAGTACCGGGGACATTCGCAATCAGCCCCAGCATTTT. Its protein product is CASSTGDIRNQPQHF.

This sequence joins TRBV28 and TRBJ1-1; tentatively, D is TRBD1 (5 bases). CDR3 size: 15 residues. The V gene's germline CDR1 is MDHEN and CDR2 SYDVKM. The V and J ends lost 6 bases and 0 bases respectively, with 14 bases between them. CDR3 bases: TGTGCCAGCAGCCTGACAGTCCTCATGAACACTGAAGCTTTCTTT. This encodes CASSLTVLMNTEAFF.

This rearrangement joins TRBV29-1 to TRBJ1-6, with 7 bases fitting TRBD1. CDR1 and CDR2 from the germline V gene are SQVTM and ANQGSEA. The junction had 5 bases not matched to a gene; V was cut back by 5 bases and J by 7 bases. There are 13 residues in the CDR3. This CDR3 reads CSVRTGINSPLHF. CDR3 DNA: TGCAGCGTTCGGACAGGCATAAATTCACCCCTCCACTTT.

This chain joins TRBV5-1 and TRBJ1-1, with D hard to call. V was cut by 4 bases and J by 1 base, with 11 bases left in between. CDR1 and CDR2 (germline): SGHRS, YFSETQ. The CDR3 is made up of 14 amino acids. The CDR3 spells CASSDLTANTEAFF. In DNA form, the CDR3 reads TGCGCCAGCAGCGACCTTACAGCGAACACTGAAGCTTTCTTT.

The chain carries TRBV7-8 and TRBJ1-2, with TRBD1 matching 11 bases. Trimming at V came to 7 bases and at J to 7 bases, leaving 2 bases not matched to a gene. This CDR3 contains 12 residues. The germline gives CDR1 SGHVS, CDR2 FQNEAQ. The CDR3: CASTGTGGGYTF. The DNA for the CDR3 is TGTGCCAGCACCGGGACAGGGGGTGGCTACACCTTC.

This clone was observed a single time. The chain has TRBV9 and TRBJ2-3; 9 nucleotides align to TRBD2. V was clipped by 0 bases and J by 1 base; unmatched bases: 0. Per germline, CDR1 SGDLS and CDR2 YYNGEE. This CDR3 contains 15 residues. The CDR3 DNA sequence: TGTGCCAGCAGCGTAGGGACTAGCGGCACAGATACGCAGTATTTT. Its protein is CASSVGTSGTDTQYF.

The chain uses TRBV30 and TRBJ1-2; a possible D gene is TRBD1 (6 bases). Germline CDR1 reads GTSNPN; CDR2 reads SVGIG (reference sequence). V lost 3 bases to trimming and J lost 1 base, with 12 bases between them. This CDR3 spans 14 amino acids. The CDR3 sequence is CAWSRGWNNYGYTF. The DNA for the CDR3 is TGTGCCTGGAGCAGGGGTTGGAATAACTATGGCTACACCTTC.

The V gene is TRBV3-1 (or the pseudogene TRBV3-2), the J gene TRBJ1-6; 7 nucleotides line up with TRBD1. The germline V gene encodes CDR1 LGHDT and CDR2 YNNKEL (reference sequence). The CDR3 length is 15 residues. The V gene end was trimmed by 0 bases and the J gene end by 9 bases; junction bases not matched to a gene: 5. CDR3 protein: CASSQDTTGASPLHF. CDR3 bases: TGTGCCAGCAGCCAAGATACAACAGGGGCTTCACCCCTCCACTTT.

The rearrangement joins TRBV7-8 to TRBJ2-5; 8 nucleotides align to TRBD1. From germline, CDR1 is SGHVS and CDR2 FQNEAQ. The ends lost 5 bases at V and 1 base at J; junction bases unmatched: 6. This CDR3 region has 15 residues. CDR3 sequence (DNA): TGTGCCAGCAGCCCTTGGACAGGGTCCCAAGAGACCCAGTACTTC. Amino acid sequence: CASSPWTGSQETQYF.

This clone was recorded only once. The chain recombines TRBV9 with TRBJ1-5; no reliable D call. The V and J ends lost 0 bases and 11 bases respectively, with 15 bases between them. CDR1 is SGDLS, CDR2 YYNGEE, per germline. This CDR3 has 14 amino acids. DNA for the CDR3: TGTGCCAGCAGCGTAGACGTCCGAAACGCTGCCCAGCATTTT. Translation gives CASSVDVRNAAQHF.

The genes are TRBV18 and TRBJ2-2; D unclear. The CDR3 is made up of 14 amino acids. V was clipped by 5 bases and J by 8 bases, with 15 bases between them. Germline V lookup: CDR1 KGHSH, CDR2 LQKENI. CDR3 residues: CASSDYSDGGELFF. CDR3 sequence (DNA): TGTGCCAGCTCAGATTACAGCGATGGAGGGGAGCTGTTTTTT. Based on the CDR3 plus reference TRBV18 and TRBJ2-2, the full variable domain is NAGVMQNPRHLVRRRGQEARLRCSPMKGHSHVYWYRQLPEEGLKFMVYLQKENIIDESGMPKERFSAEFPKEGPSILRIQQVVRGDSAAYFCASSDYSDGGELFFGEGSRLTVL.

In the case of this clone: In the same sample, other DNA sequences code for this CDR3. V gene TRBV14 combines with J gene TRBJ1-1; 8 bases align to TRBD1. The V gene end was trimmed by 1 base and the J gene end by 4 bases; junction bases not matched to a gene: 5. CDR1 is SGHDN, CDR2 FVKESK, per germline. The CDR3 runs to 15 residues. For the CDR3, the DNA is TGTGCCAGCAGCCAAGCAGGGGGCCGAGGCACTGAAGCTTTCTTT. Translation: CASSQAGGRGTEAFF.

In this sample, this clone turned up once. The rearrangement uses TRBV4-1 and TRBJ1-2; TRBD1 aligns across 7 bases. This CDR3 has 17 residues. V lost 1 base to trimming and J lost 5 bases; unmatched junction nucleotides: 13. Per germline, CDR1 MGHRA and CDR2 YSYEKL. The CDR3 protein is CASSQVFGQAVLYGYTF. In nucleotides, the CDR3 is TGCGCCAGCAGCCAAGTTTTCGGACAGGCCGTACTTTATGGCTACACCTTC.

This chain joins TRBV6-5 and TRBJ1-1, with TRBD1 identical over 10 bases. Germline V CDR1 and CDR2: MNHEY, SVGAGI. The CDR3 is 16 amino acids. J was trimmed by 0 bases and V by 2 bases; bases with no gene match: 3. Written as DNA, the CDR3 is TGTGCCAGCAGTTACGGGACAGGGGTGTTGAACACTGAAGCTTTCTTT. Residues: CASSYGTGVLNTEAFF.

This chain connects TRBV18 to TRBJ1-3, with 7 bases fitting TRBD1. Germline trimming cut 4 bases from V and 0 bases from J; bases unmatched to any gene: 3. Germline lookup yields CDR1 KGHSH and CDR2 LQKENI. There are 15 residues in the CDR3. CDR3 sequence: CASSRQGSSGNTIYF. CDR3 DNA: TGTGCCAGCTCACGACAGGGAAGCTCTGGAAACACCATATATTTT. Using reference TRBV18 and TRBJ1-3 for the parts outside the CDR3, the full variable domain is NAGVMQNPRHLVRRRGQEARLRCSPMKGHSHVYWYRQLPEEGLKFMVYLQKENIIDESGMPKERFSAEFPKEGPSILRIQQVVRGDSAAYFCASSRQGSSGNTIYFGEGSWLTVV.

With respect to this clone: One end of the junction does not line up with germline, which may come from a read error. V is TRBV30 and J is TRBJ1-2; no reliable D call. The germline V gene encodes CDR1 GTSNPN and CDR2 SVGIG (reference sequence). CDR3 length: 12 residues. The CDR3 here is CAWSEVKDRLHF. CDR3 DNA sequence: TGTGCCTGGAGTGAGGTGAAGGACCGTCTACACTTC.

This chain connects TRBV13 to TRBJ2-7; 8 bases agree with TRBD2. Trimming removed 5 bases from V and 5 bases from J; junction bases left unmatched: 14. The germline gives CDR1 PRHDT, CDR2 FYEKMQ (reference sequence). This CDR3 contains 16 residues. In nucleotides, the CDR3 is TGTGCCAGCAGCCCCGGGGTTAGCGGGGCTCGGGACGAGCAGTACTTC. It codes for CASSPGVSGARDEQYF.